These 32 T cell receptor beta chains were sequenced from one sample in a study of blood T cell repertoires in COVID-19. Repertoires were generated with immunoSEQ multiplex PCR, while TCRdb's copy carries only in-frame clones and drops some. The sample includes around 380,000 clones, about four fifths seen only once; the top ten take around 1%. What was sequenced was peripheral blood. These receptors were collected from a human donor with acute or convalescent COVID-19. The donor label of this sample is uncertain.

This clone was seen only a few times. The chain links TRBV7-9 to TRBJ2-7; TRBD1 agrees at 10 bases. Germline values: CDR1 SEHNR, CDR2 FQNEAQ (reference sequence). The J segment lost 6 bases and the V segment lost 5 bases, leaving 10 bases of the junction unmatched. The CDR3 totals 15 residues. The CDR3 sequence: CASSTLRQGAVEQYF. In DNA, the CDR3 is TGTGCCAGCAGCACTCTCAGACAGGGGGCGGTCGAGCAGTACTTC.

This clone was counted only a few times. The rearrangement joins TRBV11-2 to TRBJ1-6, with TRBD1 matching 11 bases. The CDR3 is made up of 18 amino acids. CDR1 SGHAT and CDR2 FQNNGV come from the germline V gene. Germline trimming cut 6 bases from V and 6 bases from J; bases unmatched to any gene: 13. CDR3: CASSRDRGNLLSNSPLHF. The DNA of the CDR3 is TGTGCCAGCAGTCGGGACAGGGGGAACCTGCTAAGTAATTCACCCCTCCACTTT.

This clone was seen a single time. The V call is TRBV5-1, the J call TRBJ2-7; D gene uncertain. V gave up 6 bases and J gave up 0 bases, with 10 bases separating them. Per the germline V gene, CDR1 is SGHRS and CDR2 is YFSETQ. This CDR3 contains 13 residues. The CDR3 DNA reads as TGCGCCAGCACCATGGAGAGCTCCTACGAGCAGTACTTC. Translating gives CASTMESSYEQYF.

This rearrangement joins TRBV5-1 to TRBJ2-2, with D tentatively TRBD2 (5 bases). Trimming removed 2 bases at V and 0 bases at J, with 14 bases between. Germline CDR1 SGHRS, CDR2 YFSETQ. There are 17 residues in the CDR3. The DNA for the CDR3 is TGCGCCAGCAGCTTTCTCTCCGCTAGCACGAACACCGGGGAGCTGTTTTTT. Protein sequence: CASSFLSASTNTGELFF. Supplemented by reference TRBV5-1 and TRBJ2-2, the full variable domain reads KAGVTQTPRYLIKTRGQQVTLSCSPISGHRSVSWYQQTPGQGLQFLFEYFSETQRNKGNFPGRFSGRQFSNSRSEMNVSTLELGDSALYLCASSFLSASTNTGELFFGEGSRLTVL.

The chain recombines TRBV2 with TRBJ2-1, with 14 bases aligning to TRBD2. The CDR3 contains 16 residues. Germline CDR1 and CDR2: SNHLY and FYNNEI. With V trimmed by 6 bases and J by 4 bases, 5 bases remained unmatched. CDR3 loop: CASSLGTSGRYNEQFF. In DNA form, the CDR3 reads TGTGCCAGCAGCCTTGGGACTAGCGGGAGATACAATGAGCAGTTCTTC.

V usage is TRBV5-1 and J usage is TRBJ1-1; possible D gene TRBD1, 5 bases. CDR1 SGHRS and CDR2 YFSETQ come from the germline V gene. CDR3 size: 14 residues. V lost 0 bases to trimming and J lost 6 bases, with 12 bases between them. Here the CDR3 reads CASSLVSGIPEAFF. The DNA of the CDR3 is TGCGCCAGCAGCTTGGTTTCAGGGATCCCTGAAGCTTTCTTT.

DNA of the CDR3: TGTGCCAGTAGTCCCCAAGGGACTAGTTTGACTGAGGAGCAGTTCTTC. It codes for CASSPQGTSLTEEQFF. The chain carries TRBV19 and TRBJ2-1; 8 bases line up with TRBD2. Germline CDR1 reads LNHDA; CDR2 reads SQIVND (reference sequence). V was clipped by 5 bases and J by 10 bases; unmatched bases: 16. The CDR3 consists of 16 residues.

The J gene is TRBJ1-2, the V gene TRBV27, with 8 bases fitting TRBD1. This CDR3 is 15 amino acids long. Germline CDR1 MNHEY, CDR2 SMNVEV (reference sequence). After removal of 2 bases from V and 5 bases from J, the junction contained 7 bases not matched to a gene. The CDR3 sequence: CASSLGGTGPYGYTF. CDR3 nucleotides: TGTGCCAGCAGTTTAGGTGGGACAGGACCTTATGGCTACACCTTC.

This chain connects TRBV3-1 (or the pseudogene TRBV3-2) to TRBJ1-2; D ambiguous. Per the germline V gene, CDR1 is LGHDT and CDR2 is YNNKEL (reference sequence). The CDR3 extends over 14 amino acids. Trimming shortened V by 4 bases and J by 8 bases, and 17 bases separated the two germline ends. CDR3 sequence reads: CASSPSLVRGGYTF. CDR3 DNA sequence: TGTGCCAGCAGCCCCAGTTTAGTCAGAGGGGGCTACACCTTC.

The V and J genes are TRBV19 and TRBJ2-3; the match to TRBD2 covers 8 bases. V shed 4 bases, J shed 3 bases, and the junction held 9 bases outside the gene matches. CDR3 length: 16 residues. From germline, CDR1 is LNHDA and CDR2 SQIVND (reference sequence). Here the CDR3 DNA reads TGTGCCAGTAGTACCCGACTAGCGAGCAGGACAGATACGCAGTATTTT. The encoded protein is CASSTRLASRTDTQYF.

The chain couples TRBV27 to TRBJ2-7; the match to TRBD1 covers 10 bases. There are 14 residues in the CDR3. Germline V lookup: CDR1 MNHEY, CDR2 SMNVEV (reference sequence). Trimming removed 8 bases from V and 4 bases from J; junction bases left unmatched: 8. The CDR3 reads CASGRQGASYEQYF. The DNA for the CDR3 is TGTGCCAGCGGAAGACAGGGGGCGAGTTACGAGCAGTACTTC.

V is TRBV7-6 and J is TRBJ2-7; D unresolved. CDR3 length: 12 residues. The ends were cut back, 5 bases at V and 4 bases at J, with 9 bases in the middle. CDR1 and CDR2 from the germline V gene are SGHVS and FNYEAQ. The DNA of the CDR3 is TGTGCCAGCAGCCCACACGCTTACGAGCAGTACTTC. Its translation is CASSPHAYEQYF.

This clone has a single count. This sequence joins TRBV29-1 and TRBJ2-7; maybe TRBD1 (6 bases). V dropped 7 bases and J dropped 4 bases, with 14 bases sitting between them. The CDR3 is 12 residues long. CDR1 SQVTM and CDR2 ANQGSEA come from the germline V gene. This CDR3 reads CSGGDTLYEQYF. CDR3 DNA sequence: TGCAGCGGTGGGGACACCTTATACGAGCAGTACTTC.

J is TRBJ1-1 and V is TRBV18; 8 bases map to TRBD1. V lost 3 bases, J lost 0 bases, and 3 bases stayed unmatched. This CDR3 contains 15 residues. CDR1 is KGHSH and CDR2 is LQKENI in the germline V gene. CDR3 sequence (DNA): TGTGCCAGCTCACCCAACAGGGGGGTGAACACTGAAGCTTTCTTT. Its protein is CASSPNRGVNTEAFF.

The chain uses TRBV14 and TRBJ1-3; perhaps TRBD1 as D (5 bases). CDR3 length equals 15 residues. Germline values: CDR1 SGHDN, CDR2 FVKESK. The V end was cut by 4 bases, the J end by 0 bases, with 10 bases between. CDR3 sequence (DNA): TGTGCCAGCAGCCCAGGGTGGAACTCTGGAAACACCATATATTTT. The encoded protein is CASSPGWNSGNTIYF.

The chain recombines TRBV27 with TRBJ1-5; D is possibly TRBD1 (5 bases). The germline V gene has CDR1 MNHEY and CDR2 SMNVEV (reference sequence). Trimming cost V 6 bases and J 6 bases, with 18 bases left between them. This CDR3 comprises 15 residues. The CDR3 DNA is TGTGCCAGCAGCTATCGGCAGGGTGTAGGTCAGCCCCAGCATTTT. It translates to CASSYRQGVGQPQHF.

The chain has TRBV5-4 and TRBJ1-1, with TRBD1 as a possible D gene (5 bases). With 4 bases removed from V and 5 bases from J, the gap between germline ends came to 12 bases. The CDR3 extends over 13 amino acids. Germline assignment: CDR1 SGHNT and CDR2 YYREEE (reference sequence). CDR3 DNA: TGTGCCAGCAGCCCGGCAGGGAGGACTGAAGCTTTCTTT. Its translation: CASSPAGRTEAFF. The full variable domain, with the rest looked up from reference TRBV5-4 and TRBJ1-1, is ETGVTQSPTHLIKTRGQQVTLRCSSQSGHNTVSWYQQALGQGPQFIFQYYREEENGRGNFPPRFSGLQFPNYSSELNVNALELDDSALYLCASSPAGRTEAFFGQGTRLTVV.

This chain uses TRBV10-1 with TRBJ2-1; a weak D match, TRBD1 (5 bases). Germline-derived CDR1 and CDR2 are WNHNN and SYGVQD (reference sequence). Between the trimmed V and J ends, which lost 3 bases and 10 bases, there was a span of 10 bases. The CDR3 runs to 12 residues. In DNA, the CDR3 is TGCGCCAGCAGTGACCGACAGTCAGAGCAGTTCTTC. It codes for CASSDRQSEQFF.

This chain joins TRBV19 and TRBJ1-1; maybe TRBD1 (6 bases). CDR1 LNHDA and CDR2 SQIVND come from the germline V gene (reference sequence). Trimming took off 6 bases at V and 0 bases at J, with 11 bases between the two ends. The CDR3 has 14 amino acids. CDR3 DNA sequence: TGTGCCAGTAGCCTGGACAGACTGAACACTGAAGCTTTCTTT. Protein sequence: CASSLDRLNTEAFF.

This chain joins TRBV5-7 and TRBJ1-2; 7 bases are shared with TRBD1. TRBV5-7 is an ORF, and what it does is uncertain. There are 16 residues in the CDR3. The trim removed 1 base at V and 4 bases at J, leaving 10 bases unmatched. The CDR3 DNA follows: TGTGCCAGCAGCTTGAGGCCAACCCAGGGGGGCTATGGCTACACCTTC. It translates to CASSLRPTQGGYGYTF.

CDR3 in amino acids: CASSTEAGIRAFF. The CDR3 DNA follows: TGTGCCAGCAGCACGGAGGCGGGGATAAGAGCTTTCTTT. V usage is TRBV3-1 (or the pseudogene TRBV3-2) and J usage is TRBJ1-1; no firm D call. V was shortened by 5 bases and J by 10 bases, with 17 bases between the two germline ends. CDR1 LGHDT and CDR2 YNNKEL come from the germline V gene (reference sequence). The CDR3 runs to 13 residues.

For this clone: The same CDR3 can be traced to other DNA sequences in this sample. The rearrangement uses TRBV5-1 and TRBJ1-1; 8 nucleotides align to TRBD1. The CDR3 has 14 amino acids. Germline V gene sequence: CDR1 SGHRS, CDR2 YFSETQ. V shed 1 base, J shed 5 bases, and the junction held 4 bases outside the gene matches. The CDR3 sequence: CASSLTGGNTEAFF. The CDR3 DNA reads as TGCGCCAGCAGCTTGACAGGGGGAAATACTGAAGCTTTCTTT.

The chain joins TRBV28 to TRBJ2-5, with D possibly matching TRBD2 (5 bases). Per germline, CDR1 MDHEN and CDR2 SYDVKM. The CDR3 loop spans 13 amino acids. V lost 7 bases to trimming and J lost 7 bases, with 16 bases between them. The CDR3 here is CASNPGRTGTQYF. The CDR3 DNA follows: TGTGCCAGCAATCCAGGACGGACTGGGACCCAGTACTTC.

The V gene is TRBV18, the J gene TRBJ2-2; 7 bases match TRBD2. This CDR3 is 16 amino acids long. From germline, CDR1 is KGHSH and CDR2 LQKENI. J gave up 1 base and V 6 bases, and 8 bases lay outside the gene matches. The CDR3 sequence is CASSPITSVNTGELFF. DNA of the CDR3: TGTGCCAGCTCCCCAATTACTAGCGTGAACACCGGGGAGCTGTTTTTT.

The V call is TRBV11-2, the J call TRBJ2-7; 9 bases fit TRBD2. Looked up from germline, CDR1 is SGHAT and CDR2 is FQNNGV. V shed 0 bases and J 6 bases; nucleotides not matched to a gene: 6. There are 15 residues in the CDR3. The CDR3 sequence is CASSLEGLAGSEQYF. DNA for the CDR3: TGTGCCAGCAGCTTAGAAGGGCTAGCGGGGTCCGAGCAGTACTTC.

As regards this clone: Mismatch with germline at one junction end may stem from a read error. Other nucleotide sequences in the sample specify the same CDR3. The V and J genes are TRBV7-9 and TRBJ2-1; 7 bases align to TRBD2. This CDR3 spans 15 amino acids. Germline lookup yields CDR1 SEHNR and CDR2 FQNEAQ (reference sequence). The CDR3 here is CASSLAAGHYNEQFF. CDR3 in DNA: TGTGCCAGCAGCCTAGCGGCAGGGCACTACAATGAGCAGTTCTTC.

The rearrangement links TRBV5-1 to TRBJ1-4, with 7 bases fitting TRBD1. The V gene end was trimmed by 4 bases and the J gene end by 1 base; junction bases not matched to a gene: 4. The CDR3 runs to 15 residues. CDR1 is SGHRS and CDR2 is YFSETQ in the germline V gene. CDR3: CASSLRQGTNEKLFF. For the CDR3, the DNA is TGCGCCAGCAGCCTCAGACAGGGAACTAATGAAAAACTGTTTTTT.

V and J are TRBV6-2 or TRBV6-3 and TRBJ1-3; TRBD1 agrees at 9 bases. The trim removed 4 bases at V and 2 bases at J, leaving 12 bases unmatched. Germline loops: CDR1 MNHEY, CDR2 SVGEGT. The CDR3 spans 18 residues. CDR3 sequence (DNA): TGTGCCAGCAGTTTTTACCCGGGACAGGGAACAGCTGGAAACACCATATATTTT. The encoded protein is CASSFYPGQGTAGNTIYF.

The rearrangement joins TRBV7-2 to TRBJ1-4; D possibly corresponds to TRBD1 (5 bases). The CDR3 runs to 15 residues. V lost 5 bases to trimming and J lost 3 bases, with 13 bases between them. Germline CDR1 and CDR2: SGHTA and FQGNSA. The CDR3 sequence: CASSRQGLANEKLFF. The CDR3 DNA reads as TGTGCCAGCAGCCGGCAGGGACTTGCTAATGAAAAACTGTTTTTT.

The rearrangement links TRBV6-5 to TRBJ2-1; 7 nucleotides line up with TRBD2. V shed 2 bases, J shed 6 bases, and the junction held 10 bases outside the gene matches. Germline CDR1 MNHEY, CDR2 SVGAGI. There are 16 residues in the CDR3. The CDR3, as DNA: TGTGCCAGCAGTTACCGCCCTGCTAGCGGCCGCAATGAGCAGTTCTTC. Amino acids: CASSYRPASGRNEQFF.

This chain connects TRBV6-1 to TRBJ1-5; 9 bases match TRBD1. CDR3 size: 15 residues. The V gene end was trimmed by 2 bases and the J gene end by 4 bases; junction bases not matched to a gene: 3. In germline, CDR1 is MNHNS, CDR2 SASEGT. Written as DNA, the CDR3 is TGTGCCAGCAGTGAATATGGACAGGGGAATCAGCCCCAGCATTTT. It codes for CASSEYGQGNQPQHF.

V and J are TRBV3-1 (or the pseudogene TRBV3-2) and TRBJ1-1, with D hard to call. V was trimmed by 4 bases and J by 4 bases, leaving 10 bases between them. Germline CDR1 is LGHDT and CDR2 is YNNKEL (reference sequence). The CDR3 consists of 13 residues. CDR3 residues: CASSRASGTEAFF. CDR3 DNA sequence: TGTGCCAGCAGCCGAGCGTCGGGCACTGAAGCTTTCTTT.